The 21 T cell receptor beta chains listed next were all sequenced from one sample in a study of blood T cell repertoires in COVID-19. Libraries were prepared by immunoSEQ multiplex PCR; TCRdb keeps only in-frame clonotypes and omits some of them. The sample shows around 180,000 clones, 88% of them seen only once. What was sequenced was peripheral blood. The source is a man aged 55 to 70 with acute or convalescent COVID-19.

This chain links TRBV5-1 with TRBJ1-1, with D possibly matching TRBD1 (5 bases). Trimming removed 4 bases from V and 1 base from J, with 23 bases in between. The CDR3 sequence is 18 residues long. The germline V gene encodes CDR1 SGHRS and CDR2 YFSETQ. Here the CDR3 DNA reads TGCGCCAGCAGCCCAACGGGGGGACTTTACATTTCGAACACTGAAGCTTTCTTT. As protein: CASSPTGGLYISNTEAFF.

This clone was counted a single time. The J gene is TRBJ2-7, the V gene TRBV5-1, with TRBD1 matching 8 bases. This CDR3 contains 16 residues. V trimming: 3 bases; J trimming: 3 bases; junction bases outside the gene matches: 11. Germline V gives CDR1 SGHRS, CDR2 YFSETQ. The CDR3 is CASSSISGQGDYEQYF. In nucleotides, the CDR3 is TGCGCCAGCAGCTCGATTTCCGGACAGGGAGACTACGAGCAGTACTTC.

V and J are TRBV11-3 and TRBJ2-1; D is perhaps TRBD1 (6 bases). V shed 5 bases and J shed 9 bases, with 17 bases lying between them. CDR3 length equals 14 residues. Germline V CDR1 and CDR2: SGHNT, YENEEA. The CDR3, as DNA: TGTGCCAGCAGCCGGACAGTCTCAACGGGTGAGCAGTTCTTC. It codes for CASSRTVSTGEQFF.

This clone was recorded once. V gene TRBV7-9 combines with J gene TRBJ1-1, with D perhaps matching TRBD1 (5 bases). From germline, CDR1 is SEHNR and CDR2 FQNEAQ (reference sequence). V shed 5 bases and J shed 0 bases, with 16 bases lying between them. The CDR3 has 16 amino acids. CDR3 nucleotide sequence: TGTGCCAGCAGCCCAGAGCCGGGACTCGTGAACACTGAAGCTTTCTTT. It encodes CASSPEPGLVNTEAFF.

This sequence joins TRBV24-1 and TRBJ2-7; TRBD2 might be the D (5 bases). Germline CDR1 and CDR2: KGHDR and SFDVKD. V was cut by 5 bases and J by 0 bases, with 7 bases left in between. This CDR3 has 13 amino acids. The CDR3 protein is CATSARDSYEQYF. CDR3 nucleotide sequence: TGTGCCACCAGTGCTCGGGACTCCTACGAGCAGTACTTC.

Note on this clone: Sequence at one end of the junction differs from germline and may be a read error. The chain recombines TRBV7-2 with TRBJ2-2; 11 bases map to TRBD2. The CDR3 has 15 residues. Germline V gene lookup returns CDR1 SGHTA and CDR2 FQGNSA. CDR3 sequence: CASNLRTSGSGELFF. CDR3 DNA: TGTGCCAGCAACTTAAGGACTAGCGGGTCCGGGGAGCTGTTTTTT.

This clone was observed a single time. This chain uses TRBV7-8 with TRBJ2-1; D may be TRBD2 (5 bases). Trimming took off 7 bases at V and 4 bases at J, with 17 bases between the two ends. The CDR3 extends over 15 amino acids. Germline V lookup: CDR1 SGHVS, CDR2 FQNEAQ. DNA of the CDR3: TGTGCCAGCACGCCTACCGGACTGAGGTACAATGAGCAGTTCTTC. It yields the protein CASTPTGLRYNEQFF.

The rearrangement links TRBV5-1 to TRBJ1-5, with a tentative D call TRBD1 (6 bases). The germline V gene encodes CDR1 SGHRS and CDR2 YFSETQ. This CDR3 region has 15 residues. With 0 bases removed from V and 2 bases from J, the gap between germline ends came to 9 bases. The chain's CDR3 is CASSLGSGGNQPQHF. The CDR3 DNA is TGCGCCAGCAGCTTGGGGTCAGGGGGCAATCAGCCCCAGCATTTT.

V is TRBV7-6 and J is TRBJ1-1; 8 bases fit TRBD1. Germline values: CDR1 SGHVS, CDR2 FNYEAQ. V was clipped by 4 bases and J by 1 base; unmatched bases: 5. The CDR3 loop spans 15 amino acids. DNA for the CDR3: TGTGCCAGCAGCTCACAGGGGGGTCGGAACACTGAAGCTTTCTTT. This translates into CASSSQGGRNTEAFF.

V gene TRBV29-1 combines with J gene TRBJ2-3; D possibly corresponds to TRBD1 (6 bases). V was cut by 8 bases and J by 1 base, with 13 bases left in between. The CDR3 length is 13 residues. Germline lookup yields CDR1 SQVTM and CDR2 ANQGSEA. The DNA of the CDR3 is TGCAGCATTGGTAAGGGGGGCACAGATACGCAGTATTTT. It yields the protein CSIGKGGTDTQYF.

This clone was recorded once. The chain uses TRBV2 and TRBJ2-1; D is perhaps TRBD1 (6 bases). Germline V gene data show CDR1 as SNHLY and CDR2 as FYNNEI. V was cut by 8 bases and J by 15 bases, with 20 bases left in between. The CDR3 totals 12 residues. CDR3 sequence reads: CASGVGALRTFF. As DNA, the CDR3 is TGTGCCAGCGGGGTGGGGGCACTAAGGACGTTCTTC.

The CDR3 region is CASSELGGNSNQPQHF. DNA of the CDR3: TGTGCCAGCAGTGAGCTTGGAGGGAATAGCAATCAGCCCCAGCATTTT. The V gene is TRBV6-1, the J gene TRBJ1-5, with no clear D. Trimming shortened V by 3 bases and J by 0 bases, and 12 bases separated the two germline ends. Germline V gene sequence: CDR1 MNHNS, CDR2 SASEGT. This CDR3 has 16 amino acids.

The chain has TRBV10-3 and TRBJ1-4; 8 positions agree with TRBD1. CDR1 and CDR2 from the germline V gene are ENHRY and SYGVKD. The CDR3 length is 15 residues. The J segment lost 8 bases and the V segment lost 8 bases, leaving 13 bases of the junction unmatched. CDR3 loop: CAIGLRTGQREKLFF. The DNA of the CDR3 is TGTGCCATCGGTTTGAGGACAGGGCAGCGGGAAAAACTGTTTTTT.

CDR3 region: CASSLVPSGGPETQYF. In DNA, the CDR3 is TGCGCCAGCAGCTTGGTCCCTAGCGGGGGGCCAGAGACCCAGTACTTC. The V and J genes are TRBV5-1 and TRBJ2-5; 11 nucleotides line up with TRBD2. From germline, CDR1 is SGHRS and CDR2 YFSETQ. The length of the CDR3 is 16 residues. V was clipped by 0 bases and J by 4 bases; unmatched bases: 5.

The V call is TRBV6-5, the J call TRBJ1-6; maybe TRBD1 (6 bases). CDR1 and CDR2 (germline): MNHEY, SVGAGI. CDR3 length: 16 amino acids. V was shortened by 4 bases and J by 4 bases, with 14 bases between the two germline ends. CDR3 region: CASSLNQGYYNSPLHF. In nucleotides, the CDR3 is TGTGCCAGCAGTTTGAACCAGGGGTATTATAATTCACCCCTCCACTTT.

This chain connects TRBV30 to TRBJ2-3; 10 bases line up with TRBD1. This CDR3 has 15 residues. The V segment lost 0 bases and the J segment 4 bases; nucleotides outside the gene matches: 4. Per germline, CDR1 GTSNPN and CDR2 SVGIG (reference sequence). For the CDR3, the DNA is TGTGCCTGGAGTGTCGGGACAGGGGCACCAGATACGCAGTATTTT. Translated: CAWSVGTGAPDTQYF. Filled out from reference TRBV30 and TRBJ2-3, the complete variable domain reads SQTIHQWPATLVQPVGSPLSLECTVEGTSNPNLYWYRQAAGRGLQLLFYSVGIGQISSEVPQNLSASRPQDRQFILSSKKLLLSDSGFYLCAWSVGTGAPDTQYFGPGTRLTVL.

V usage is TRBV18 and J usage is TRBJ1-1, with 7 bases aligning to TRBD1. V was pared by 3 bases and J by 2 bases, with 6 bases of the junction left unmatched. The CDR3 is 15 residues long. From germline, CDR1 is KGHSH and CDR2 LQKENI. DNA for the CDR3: TGTGCCAGCTCACCCCCGGGACAGCGTAACACTGAAGCTTTCTTT. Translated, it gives CASSPPGQRNTEAFF.

The CDR3 DNA is TGTGCCACCAGTGACTCAGGAGGAGGTATAAGCTCCTACAATGAGCAGTTCTTC. Amino acid sequence: CATSDSGGGISSYNEQFF. The rearrangement uses TRBV24-1 and TRBJ2-1; maybe TRBD2 (5 bases). Germline CDR1 and CDR2: KGHDR and SFDVKD. The CDR3 runs 18 residues. V was cut by 4 bases and J by 0 bases, with 18 bases left in between.

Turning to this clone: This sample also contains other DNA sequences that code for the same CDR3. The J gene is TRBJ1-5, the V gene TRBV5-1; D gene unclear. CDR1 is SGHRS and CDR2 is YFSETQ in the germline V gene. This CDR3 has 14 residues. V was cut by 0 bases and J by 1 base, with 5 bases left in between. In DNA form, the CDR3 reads TGCGCCAGCAGCTTGGCGGGAAGCAATCAGCCCCAGCATTTT. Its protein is CASSLAGSNQPQHF.

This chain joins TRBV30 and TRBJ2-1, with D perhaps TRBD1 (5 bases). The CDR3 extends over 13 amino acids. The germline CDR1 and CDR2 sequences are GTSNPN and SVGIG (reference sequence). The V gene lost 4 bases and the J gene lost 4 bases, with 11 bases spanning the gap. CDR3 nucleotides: TGTGCCTGGAATAAGGGGCCGTACAATGAGCAGTTCTTC. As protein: CAWNKGPYNEQFF.

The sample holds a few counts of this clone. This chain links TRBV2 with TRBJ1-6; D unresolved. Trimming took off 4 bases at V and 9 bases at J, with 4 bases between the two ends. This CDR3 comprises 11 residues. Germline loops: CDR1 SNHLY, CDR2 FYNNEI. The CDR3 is CASSVSSPLHF. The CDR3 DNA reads TGTGCCAGCAGTGTCAGTTCACCCCTCCACTTT. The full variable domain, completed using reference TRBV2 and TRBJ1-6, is EPEVTQTPSHQVTQMGQEVILRCVPISNHLYFYWYRQILGQKVEFLVSFYNNEISEKSEIFDDQFSVERPDGSNFTLKIRSTKLEDSAMYFCASSVSSPLHFGNGTRLTVT.